This TCR beta chain was retrieved from a study of regulatory dendritic cells for organ transplantation. The CDR3 sequence is 13 residues long. CDR1 is LGHNA, CDR2 YNFKEQ, per germline. Trimming removed 1 base from V and 6 bases from J, with 7 bases in between. TCRdb's copy holds only in-frame clones and misses some; the assay was immunoSEQ multiplex PCR. Altogether fewer than 40,000 clones are present, over 80% being singletons, with the ten largest covering over 0.1%. The rearrangement links TRBV4-2 to TRBJ2-1, with D perhaps TRBD1 or TRBD2 (5 bases each). Sequencing was performed on naive CD8+ T cells from blood. Stated subset: CD45RA+ naive T cells. The receptor was isolated from a human donor in good health. CDR3 region: CASSQGGVNEQFF. The CDR3 nucleotides are TGTGCCAGCAGCCAAGGAGGGGTCAATGAGCAGTTCTTC.